This T cell receptor beta chain came from a study of Ad26.COV2.S vaccination and SARS-CoV-2 variants. At the level of the study: Donor joined the COV1001 Ad26.COV2.S trial arm. Ad26.COV2.S shots went into the muscle once or twice, 56 days apart.

The CDR3 spans 16 residues. The germline V gene has CDR1 SNHLY and CDR2 FYNNEI. Trimming left V 5 bases short and J 7 bases short, with 21 bases between. Treatment meaning: some 20 received Ad26.COV2.S at low or high dose, single or two shots; several received placebo; per-sample allocation not given. Specimen acquisition occurred on day 63 following the initial vaccine or placebo injection. This clone was seen more than once but under ten times. The method was immunoSEQ multiplex PCR; TCRdb's version includes in-frame clones alone and lacks a portion of them. The sample has 300,000 to 350,000 clones; over 80% are singletons.

Sequenced here: peripheral blood, sampled in a trial of Ad26.COV2.S vaccine versus placebo. The sequence derives from a person aged 18-65 years who received the Ad26.COV2.S COVID-19 vaccine or a placebo. J is TRBJ2-1 and V is TRBV2; D is perhaps TRBD2 (7 bases). The CDR3: CASSLFWGGAGNEQFF. CDR3 sequence (DNA): TGTGCCAGCAGTCTTTTTTGGGGGGGGGCCGGGAATGAGCAGTTCTTC.